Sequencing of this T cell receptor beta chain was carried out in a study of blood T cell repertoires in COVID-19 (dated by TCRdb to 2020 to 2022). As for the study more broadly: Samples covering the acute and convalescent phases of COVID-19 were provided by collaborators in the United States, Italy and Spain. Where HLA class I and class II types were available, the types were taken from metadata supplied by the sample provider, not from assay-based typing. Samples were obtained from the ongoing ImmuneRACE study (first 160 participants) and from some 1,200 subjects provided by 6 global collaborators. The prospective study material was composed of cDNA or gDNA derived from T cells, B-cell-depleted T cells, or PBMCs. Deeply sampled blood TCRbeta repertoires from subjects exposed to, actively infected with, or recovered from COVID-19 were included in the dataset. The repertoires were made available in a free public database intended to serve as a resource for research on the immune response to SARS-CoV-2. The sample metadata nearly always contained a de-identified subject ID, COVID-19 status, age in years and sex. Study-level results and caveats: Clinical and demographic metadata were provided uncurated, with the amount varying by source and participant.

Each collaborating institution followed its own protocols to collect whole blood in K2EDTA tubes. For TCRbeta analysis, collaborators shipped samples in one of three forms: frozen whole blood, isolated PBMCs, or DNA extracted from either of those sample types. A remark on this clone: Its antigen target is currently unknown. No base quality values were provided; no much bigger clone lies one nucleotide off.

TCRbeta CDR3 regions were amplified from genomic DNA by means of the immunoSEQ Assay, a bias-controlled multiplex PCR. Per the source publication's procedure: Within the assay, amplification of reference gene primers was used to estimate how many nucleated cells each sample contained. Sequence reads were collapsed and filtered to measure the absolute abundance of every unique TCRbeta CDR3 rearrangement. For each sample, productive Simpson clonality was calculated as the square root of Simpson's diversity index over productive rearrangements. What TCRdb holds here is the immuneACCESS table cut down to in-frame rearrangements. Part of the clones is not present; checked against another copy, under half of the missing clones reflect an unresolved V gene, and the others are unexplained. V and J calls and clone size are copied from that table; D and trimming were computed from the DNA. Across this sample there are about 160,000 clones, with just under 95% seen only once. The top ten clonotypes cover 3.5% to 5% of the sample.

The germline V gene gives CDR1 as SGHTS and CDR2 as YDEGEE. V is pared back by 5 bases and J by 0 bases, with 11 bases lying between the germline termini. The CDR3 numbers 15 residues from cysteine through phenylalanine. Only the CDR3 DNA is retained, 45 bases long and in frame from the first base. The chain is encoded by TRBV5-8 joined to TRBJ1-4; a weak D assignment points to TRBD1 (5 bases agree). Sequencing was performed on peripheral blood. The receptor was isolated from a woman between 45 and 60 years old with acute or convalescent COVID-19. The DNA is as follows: TGTGCCAGCAGTTCCAGGGCCTCAACTAATGAAAAACTGTTTTTT. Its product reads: CASSSRASTNEKLFF.